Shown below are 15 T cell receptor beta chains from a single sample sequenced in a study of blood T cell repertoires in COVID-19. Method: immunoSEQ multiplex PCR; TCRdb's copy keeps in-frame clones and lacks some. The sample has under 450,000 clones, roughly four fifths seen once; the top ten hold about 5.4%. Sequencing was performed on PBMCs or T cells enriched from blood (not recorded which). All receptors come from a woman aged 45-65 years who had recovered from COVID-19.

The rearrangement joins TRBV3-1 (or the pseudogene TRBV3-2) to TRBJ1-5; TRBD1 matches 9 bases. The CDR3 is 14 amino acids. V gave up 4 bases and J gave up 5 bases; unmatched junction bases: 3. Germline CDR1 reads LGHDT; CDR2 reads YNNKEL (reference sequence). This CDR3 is CASSRDRVDQPQHF. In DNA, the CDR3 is TGTGCCAGCAGCCGGGACAGGGTGGATCAGCCCCAGCATTTT.

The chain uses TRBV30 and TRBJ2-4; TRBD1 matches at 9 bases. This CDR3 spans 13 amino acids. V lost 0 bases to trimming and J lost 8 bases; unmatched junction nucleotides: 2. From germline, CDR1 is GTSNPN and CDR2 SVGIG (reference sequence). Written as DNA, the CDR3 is TGTGCCTGGAGTGTACAGGGGGCTTACATTCAGTACTTC. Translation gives CAWSVQGAYIQYF.

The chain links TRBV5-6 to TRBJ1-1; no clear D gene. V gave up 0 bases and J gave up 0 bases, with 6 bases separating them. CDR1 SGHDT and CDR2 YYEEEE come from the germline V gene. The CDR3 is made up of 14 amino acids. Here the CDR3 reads CASSLVLVNTEAFF. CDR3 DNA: TGTGCCAGCAGCTTGGTACTGGTGAACACTGAAGCTTTCTTT.

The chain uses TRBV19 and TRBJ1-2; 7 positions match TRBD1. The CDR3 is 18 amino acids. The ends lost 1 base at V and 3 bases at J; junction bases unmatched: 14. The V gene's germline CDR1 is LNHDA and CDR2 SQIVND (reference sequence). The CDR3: CASSIGAGGPLGDYGYTF. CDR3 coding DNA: TGTGCCAGTAGTATAGGTGCAGGGGGGCCCCTGGGGGACTATGGCTACACCTTC.

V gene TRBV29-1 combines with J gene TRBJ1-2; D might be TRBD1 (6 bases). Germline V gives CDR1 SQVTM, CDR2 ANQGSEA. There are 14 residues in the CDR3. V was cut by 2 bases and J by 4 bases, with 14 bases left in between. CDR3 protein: CSVEPLGGVYGYTF. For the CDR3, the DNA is TGCAGCGTTGAACCCCTAGGGGGGGTCTATGGCTACACCTTC.

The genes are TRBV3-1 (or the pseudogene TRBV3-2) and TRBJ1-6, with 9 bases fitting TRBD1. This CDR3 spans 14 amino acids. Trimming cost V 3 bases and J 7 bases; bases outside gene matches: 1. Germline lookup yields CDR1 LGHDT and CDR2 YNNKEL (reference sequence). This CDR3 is CASSHGTGNSPLHF. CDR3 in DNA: TGTGCCAGCAGCCACGGGACAGGGAATTCACCCCTCCACTTT.

The CDR3 DNA reads TGTGCCAGCAGGGGCTGGGGAGGTCAGCCCCAGCATTTT. It translates to CASRGWGGQPQHF. The chain links TRBV2 to TRBJ1-5; D gene uncertain. Germline assignment: CDR1 SNHLY and CDR2 FYNNEI. V was shortened by 6 bases and J by 6 bases, with 12 bases between the two germline ends. The CDR3 is 13 residues long.

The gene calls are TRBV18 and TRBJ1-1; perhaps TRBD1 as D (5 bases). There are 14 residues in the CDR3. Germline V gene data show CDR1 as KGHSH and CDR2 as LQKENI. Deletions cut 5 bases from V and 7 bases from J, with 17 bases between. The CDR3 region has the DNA TGTGCCAGCTCATCATACGGGGACTCCGGTGAAGCTTTCTTT. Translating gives CASSSYGDSGEAFF.

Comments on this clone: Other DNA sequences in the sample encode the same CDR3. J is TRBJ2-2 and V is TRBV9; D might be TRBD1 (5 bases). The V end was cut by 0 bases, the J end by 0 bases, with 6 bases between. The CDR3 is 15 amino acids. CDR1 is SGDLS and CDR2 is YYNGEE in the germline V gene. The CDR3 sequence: CASSVGGANTGELFF. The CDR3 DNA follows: TGTGCCAGCAGCGTAGGGGGCGCGAACACCGGGGAGCTGTTTTTT. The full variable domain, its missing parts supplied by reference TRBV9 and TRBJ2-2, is DSGVTQTPKHLITATGQRVTLRCSPRSGDLSVYWYQQSLDQGLQFLIQYYNGEERAKGNILERFSAQQFPDLHSELNLSSLELGDSALYFCASSVGGANTGELFFGEGSRLTVL.

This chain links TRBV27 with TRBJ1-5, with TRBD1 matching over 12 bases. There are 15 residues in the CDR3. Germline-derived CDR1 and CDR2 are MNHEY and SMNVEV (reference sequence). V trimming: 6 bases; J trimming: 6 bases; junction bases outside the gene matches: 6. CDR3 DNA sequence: TGTGCCAGCAGAGCGGGACAGGGGGCCGGTCAGCCCCAGCATTTT. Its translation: CASRAGQGAGQPQHF.

The CDR3 region has the DNA TGTGCCAGCAGGCCAACAGGGCTAGGGGAGCAGTACTTC. The encoded protein is CASRPTGLGEQYF. V and J are TRBV12-3 or TRBV12-4 and TRBJ2-7; D may be TRBD1 (6 bases). Trimming left V 6 bases short and J 7 bases short, with 16 bases between. This CDR3 comprises 13 residues.

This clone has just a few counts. DNA for the CDR3: TGTGCCAGCAGCCAAGCCCGGAGGGGCGATGGCTACACCTTC. Translating gives CASSQARRGDGYTF. This chain connects TRBV3-1 (or the pseudogene TRBV3-2) to TRBJ1-2; D may be TRBD1 (5 bases). Trimming left V 1 base short and J 6 bases short, with 12 bases between. The germline CDR1 and CDR2 sequences are LGHDT and YNNKEL (reference sequence). This CDR3 region has 14 residues.

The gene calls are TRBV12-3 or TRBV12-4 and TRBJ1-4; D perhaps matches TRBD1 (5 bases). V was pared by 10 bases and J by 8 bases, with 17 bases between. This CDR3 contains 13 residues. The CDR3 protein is CATQGGLNEKLFF. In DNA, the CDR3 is TGTGCCACCCAGGGAGGGCTTAACGAAAAACTGTTTTTT.

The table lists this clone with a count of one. The CDR3 is CASSNGGIAGPSSYEQYF. The CDR3 region has the DNA TGTGCCAGCAGCAACGGAGGTATAGCGGGACCAAGCTCCTACGAGCAGTACTTC. The chain carries TRBV21-1 and TRBJ2-7; the DNA was not compared with TRBD2, the D call given in the table. TRBV21-1 is assigned pseudogene status. This CDR3 has 18 residues.

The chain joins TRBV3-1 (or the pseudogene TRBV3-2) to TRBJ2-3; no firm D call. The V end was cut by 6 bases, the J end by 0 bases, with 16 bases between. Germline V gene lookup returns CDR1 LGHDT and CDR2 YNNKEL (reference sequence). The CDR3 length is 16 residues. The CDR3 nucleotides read TGTGCCAGCAGTCGGAGCGCACCCACTAGCACAGATACGCAGTATTTT. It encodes CASSRSAPTSTDTQYF.